A selection of T cell receptor beta chains follows, all from one sample in a study of cytomegalovirus exposure and HLA in healthy donors. Only in-frame clones appear in the TCRdb table, and some are missing; sequencing was by immunoSEQ multiplex PCR. The sample includes approximately 140,000 clones, roughly four fifths of them seen just once. The specimen sequenced was PBMCs. The receptors originated from a girl aged 2-9 years in good health and CMV-seronegative. The CDR3 runs from the conserved cysteine through the conserved F or W. The D gene is left open where the match is weak. The size entry is marked missing in some rows and otherwise reads once, few, many or a size class.

j_gene | v_gene | abundance | d_gene | CDR3nt | CDR3aa
TRBJ2-7 | TRBV18 | . | TRBD2 | TGTGCCAGCTCACGTTCGACTAGCGGGAGCTCCTACGAGCAGTACTTC | CASSRSTSGSSYEQYF
TRBJ2-5 | TRBV5-5 | . | TRBD2 | TGTGCCAGCAGCTTGGGGGCGGGGGGCCGGGAGACCCAGTACTTC | CASSLGAGGRETQYF
TRBJ2-2 | TRBV7-2 | . | TRBD2 | TGTGCCAGCAGCTTGACCGGACTAGCGGGGGGACCCGGGGAGCTGTTTTTT | CASSLTGLAGGPGELFF
TRBJ1-3 | TRBV5-4 | . | . | TGTGCCAGCAGCTTGTGGGCCTCTGGAAACACCATATATTTT | CASSLWASGNTIYF
TRBJ2-1 | TRBV10-3 | . | . | TGTGCCATCAGTGGACAGCTTAATGAGCAGTTCTTC | CAISGQLNEQFF
TRBJ2-1 | TRBV6-1 | . | . | TGTGCCAGCATCGGGGTTCCCTACAATGAGCAGTTCTTC | CASIGVPYNEQFF
TRBJ1-3 | TRBV10-3 | few | . | TGTGCCATCAGTGATGGTGCTAATGGCTCTGGAAACACCATATATTTT | CAISDGANGSGNTIYF
TRBJ2-1 | TRBV19 | . | TRBD1 | TGTGCCAGTAGTATAGATCTCCGGACAGGGGCCTACAATGAGCAGTTCTTC | CASSIDLRTGAYNEQFF
TRBJ2-1 | TRBV19 | once | . | TGTGCCAGTAGCCAGACAGGAGTGGCCTACAATGAGCAGTTCTTC | CASSQTGVAYNEQFF
TRBJ2-7 | TRBV5-4 | . | TRBD2 | TGTGCCAGCAGCACAACTAGCGGGTCCGGGGCTTACGAGCAGTACTTC | CASSTTSGSGAYEQYF
TRBJ2-7 | TRBV7-9 | . | TRBD1 | TGTGCCAGCAGCTTCGGGGACAGGCCGTACGAGCAGTACTTC | CASSFGDRPYEQYF
TRBJ1-5 | TRBV6-1 | . | . | TGTGCCAGCAGTGATTTCGGGCAGGGTCCCCAGCCCCAGCATTTT | CASSDFGQGPQPQHF
TRBJ2-1 | TRBV5-1 | . | . | TGCGCCAGCAGCTTGGCCGCTGACTCATACAATGAGCAGTTCTTC | CASSLAADSYNEQFF
TRBJ1-2 | TRBV30 | . | TRBD1 | TGTGCCTGGGGGACAGGGAACTATGGCTACACCTTC | CAWGTGNYGYTF
TRBJ2-3 | TRBV11-3 | . | . | TGTGCCAGCAGCCGACGACTACCGGGGGGCACAGATACGCAGTATTTT | CASSRRLPGGTDTQYF
TRBJ2-2 | TRBV5-1 | . | TRBD1 | TGCGCCAGCAGCTTAGGGACAGTGAACACCGGGGAGCTGTTTTTT | CASSLGTVNTGELFF
TRBJ2-2 | TRBV10-1 | . | TRBD2 | TGCGCCAGCAGTGAGGAGCGGGAGATGGGCACCGGGGAGCTGTTTTTT | CASSEEREMGTGELFF
TRBJ2-2 | TRBV13 | . | TRBD1 | TGTGCCAGCAGCGGACTCGGACAGGGCGGAACCGGGGAGCTGTTTTTT | CASSGLGQGGTGELFF
TRBJ1-5 | TRBV25-1 | . | . | TGTGCCAGCAGTAACGCGGGCGGTCAGCCCCAGCATTTT | CASSNAGGQPQHF
TRBJ2-5 | TRBV7-3 | . | TRBD1 | TGTGCCAGCAGCTTAAGAGGGACAGGGGGGGAGACCCAGTACTTC | CASSLRGTGGETQYF
TRBJ2-2 | TRBV27 | . | TRBD1 | TGTGCCAGCAGTTTAAGACAGGGGTCCTACTCCGGGGAGCTGTTTTTT | CASSLRQGSYSGELFF
TRBJ2-5 | TRBV28 | . | TRBD1 | TGTGCCACTGGGGACAGGGGGCCTCGGGAGACCCAGTACTTC | CATGDRGPRETQYF
TRBJ2-1 | TRBV2 | . | . | TGTGCCAGCAGTGGGGGGGGCGGTAGCTCCTACAATGAGCAGTTCTTC | CASSGGGGSSYNEQFF
TRBJ2-7 | TRBV7-8 | . | TRBD2 | TGTGCCAGCACCTTTTCTAGCGGACTAACCTACGAGCAGTACTTC | CASTFSSGLTYEQYF
TRBJ2-3 | TRBV27 | . | . | TGTGCCAGCAGCCCTTGGGGGACTAGCACAGATACGCAGTATTTT | CASSPWGTSTDTQYF
TRBJ2-7 | TRBV6-1 | . | . | TGTGCCAGCAGTGAAATGGGGGCAATTCCCTACGAGCAGTACTTC | CASSEMGAIPYEQYF
TRBJ1-1 | TRBV30 | . | . | TGTGCCTGGAGTCCTTACAGTCGGTACACTGAAGCTTTCTTT | CAWSPYSRYTEAFF
TRBJ1-2 | TRBV27 | . | . | TGTGCCAGCAGTAGGACTCCCGGGTATGGCTACACCTTC | CASSRTPGYGYTF
TRBJ1-6 | TRBV5-1 | . | TRBD1 | TGCGCCAGCAGCGAGGGGACAGGGTATTGGAATTCACCCCTCCACTTT | CASSEGTGYWNSPLHF
TRBJ1-1 | TRBV5-4 | . | . | TGTGCCAGCAGCTTGGTCCCCAGGGACACTGAAGCTTTCTTT | CASSLVPRDTEAFF
TRBJ2-7 | TRBV2 | . | TRBD2 | TGTGCCAGCAGCGCGACTAGCGGGGCCCCCTACGAGCAGTACTTC | CASSATSGAPYEQYF
TRBJ2-5 | TRBV9 | . | . | TGTGCCAGCAGCGTTCGGGGGGCCGGAGGGACCCAGTACTTC | CASSVRGAGGTQYF
TRBJ2-1 | TRBV5-1 | few | . | TGCGCCAGCAGCTTGGGGGCAGGGGACGGCAATGAGCAGTTCTTC | CASSLGAGDGNEQFF
TRBJ2-7 | TRBV29-1 | . | . | TGCAGCGTTGGGCAGGGAGGCGAGCAGTACTTC | CSVGQGGEQYF